This T cell receptor beta chain was found in a study of blood T cell repertoires in COVID-19. Study details: PBMCs, B-cell-depleted T cells, or T cells were the source of the cDNA or gDNA that made up the material.

This CDR3 contains 14 residues. V lost 1 base and J lost 5, with 10 bases in between. Germline loops: CDR1 SNHLY, CDR2 FYNNEI. Original methodology: It was from reference gene primer amplification that nucleated cell counts were estimated. Generated by immunoSEQ multiplex PCR, the TCRdb table keeps only in-frame clones and is missing some. V, J and clone size reflect that table, while D and trimming were determined from the DNA. The data contain 130,000 or so clones, more than 65% of them seen just once; the ten biggest clones take up around a quarter. The chain links TRBV2 to TRBJ2-3; tentative D call: TRBD1 (5 bases). Source material: peripheral blood. This clonotype originated in a human donor in a cohort sampled during active COVID-19. The CDR3 reads CASSEGQGGDTQYF. The CDR3 nucleotides are TGTGCCAGCAGTGAAGGCCAGGGCGGAGATACGCAGTATTTT.